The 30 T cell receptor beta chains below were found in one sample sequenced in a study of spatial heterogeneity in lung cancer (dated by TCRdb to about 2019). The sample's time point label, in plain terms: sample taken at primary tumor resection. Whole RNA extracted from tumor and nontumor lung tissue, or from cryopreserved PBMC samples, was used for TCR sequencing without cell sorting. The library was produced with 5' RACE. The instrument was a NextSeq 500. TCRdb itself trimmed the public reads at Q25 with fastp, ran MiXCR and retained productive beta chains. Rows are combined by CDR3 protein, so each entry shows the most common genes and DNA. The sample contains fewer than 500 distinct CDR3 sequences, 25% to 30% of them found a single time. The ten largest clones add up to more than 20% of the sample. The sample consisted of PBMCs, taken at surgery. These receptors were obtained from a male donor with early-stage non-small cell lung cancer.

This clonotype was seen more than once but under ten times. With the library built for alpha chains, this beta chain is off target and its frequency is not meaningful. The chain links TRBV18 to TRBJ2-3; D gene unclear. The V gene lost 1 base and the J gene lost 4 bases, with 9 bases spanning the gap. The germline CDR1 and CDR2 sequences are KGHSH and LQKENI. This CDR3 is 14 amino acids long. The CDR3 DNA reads TGTGCCAGCTCACCACGAGGACCACCAGATACGCAGTATTTT. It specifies CASSPRGPPDTQYF.

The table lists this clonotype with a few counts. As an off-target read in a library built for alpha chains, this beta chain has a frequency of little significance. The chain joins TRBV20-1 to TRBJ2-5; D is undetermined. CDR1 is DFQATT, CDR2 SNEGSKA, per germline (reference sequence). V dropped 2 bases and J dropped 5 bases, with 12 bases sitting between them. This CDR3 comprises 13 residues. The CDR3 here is CSARNNIGETQYF. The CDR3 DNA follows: TGCAGTGCTAGAAATAATATTGGGGAGACCCAGTACTTC.

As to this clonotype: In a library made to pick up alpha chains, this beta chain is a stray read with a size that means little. The CDR3 DNA reads TGTGCCAGCAGCTTAGTAGCGGGGGCCTTCTACGAGCAGTACTTC. This gives the protein CASSLVAGAFYEQYF. The rearrangement links TRBV7-9 to TRBJ2-7, with 9 bases identical to TRBD2. The CDR3 is made up of 15 amino acids. After removal of 1 base from V and 3 bases from J, the junction contained 4 bases not matched to a gene. Germline V CDR1 and CDR2: SEHNR, FQNEAQ (reference sequence).

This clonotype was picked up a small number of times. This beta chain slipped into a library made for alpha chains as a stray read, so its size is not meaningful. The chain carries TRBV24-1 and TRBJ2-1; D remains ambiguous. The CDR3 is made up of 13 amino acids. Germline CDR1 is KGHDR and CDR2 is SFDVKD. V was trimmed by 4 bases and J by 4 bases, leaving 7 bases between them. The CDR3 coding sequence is TGTGCCACCAGTGAGGCAGCTTACAATGAGCAGTTCTTC. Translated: CATSEAAYNEQFF.

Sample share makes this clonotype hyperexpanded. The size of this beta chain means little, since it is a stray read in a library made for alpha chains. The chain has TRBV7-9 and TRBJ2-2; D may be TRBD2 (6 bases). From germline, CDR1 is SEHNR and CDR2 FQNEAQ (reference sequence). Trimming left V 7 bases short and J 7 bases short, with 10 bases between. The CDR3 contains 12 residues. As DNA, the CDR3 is TGTGCCAGCATCCACGGGAGCGGGGAGCTGTTTTTT. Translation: CASIHGSGELFF.

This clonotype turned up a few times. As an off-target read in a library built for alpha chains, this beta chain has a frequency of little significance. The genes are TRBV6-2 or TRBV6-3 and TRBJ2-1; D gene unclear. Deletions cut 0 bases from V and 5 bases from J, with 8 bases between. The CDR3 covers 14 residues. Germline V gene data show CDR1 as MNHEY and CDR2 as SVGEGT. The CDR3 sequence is CASSYSVSNNEQFF. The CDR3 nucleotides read TGTGCCAGCAGTTACTCGGTTTCCAACAATGAGCAGTTCTTC.

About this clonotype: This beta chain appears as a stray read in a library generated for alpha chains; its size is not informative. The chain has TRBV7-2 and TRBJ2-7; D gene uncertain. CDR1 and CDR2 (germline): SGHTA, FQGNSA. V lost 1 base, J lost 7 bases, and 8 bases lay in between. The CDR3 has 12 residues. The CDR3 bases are TGTGCCAGCAGCTTAGGGTTGCAGGAGCAGTACTTC. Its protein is CASSLGLQEQYF.

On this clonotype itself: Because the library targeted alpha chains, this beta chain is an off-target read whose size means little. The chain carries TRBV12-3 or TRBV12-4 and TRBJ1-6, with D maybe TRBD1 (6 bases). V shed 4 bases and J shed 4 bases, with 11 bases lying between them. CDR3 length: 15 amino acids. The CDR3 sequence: CASSSSGVYNSPLHF. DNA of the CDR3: TGTGCCAGCAGTTCGTCAGGGGTGTATAATTCACCCCTCCACTTT.

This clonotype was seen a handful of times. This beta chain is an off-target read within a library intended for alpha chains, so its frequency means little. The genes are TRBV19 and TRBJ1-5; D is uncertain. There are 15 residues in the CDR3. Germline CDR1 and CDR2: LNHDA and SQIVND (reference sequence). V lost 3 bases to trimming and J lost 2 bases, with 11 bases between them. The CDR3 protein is CASSIGYRGNQPQHF. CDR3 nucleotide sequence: TGTGCCAGTAGTATCGGATACCGGGGCAATCAGCCCCAGCATTTT. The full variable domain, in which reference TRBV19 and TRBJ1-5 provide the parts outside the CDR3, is DGGITQSPKYLFRKEGQNVTLSCEQNLNHDAMYWYRQDPGQGLRLIYYSQIVNDFQKGDIAEGYSVSREKKESFPLTVTSAQKNPTAFYLCASSIGYRGNQPQHFGDGTRLSIL.

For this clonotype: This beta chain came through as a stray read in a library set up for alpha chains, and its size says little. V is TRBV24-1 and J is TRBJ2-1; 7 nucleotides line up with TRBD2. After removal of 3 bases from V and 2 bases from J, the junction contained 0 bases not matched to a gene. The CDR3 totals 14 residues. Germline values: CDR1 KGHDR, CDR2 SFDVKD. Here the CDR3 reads CATSDAGAYNEQFF. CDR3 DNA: TGTGCCACCAGTGATGCGGGGGCCTACAATGAGCAGTTCTTC.

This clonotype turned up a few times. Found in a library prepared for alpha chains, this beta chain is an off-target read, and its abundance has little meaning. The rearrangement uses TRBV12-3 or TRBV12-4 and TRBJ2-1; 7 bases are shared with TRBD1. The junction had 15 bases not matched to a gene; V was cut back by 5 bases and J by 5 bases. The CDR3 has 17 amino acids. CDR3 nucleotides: TGTGCCAGCAGTGCCCGGACAGGATTGCCTCGAAACAATGAGCAGTTCTTC. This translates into CASSARTGLPRNNEQFF.

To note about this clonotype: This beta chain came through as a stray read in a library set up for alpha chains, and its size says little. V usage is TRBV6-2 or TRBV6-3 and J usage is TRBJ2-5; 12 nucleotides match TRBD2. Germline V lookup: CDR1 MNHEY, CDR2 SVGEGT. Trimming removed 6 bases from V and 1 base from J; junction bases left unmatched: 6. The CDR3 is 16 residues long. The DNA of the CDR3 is TGTGCCAGCAGACCAGCGGGACTAGCGGGCCAAGAGACCCAGTACTTC. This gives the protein CASRPAGLAGQETQYF.

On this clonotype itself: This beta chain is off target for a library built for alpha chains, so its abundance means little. CDR3 region: CASSPRRGGAWNEQFF. The CDR3 nucleotides read TGTGCCAGCAGCCCGCGACGCGGGGGGGCATGGAATGAGCAGTTCTTC. This chain uses TRBV16 with TRBJ2-1; TRBD2 matches 9 bases. The CDR3 sequence is 16 residues long. In germline, CDR1 is KGHSY, CDR2 FQNENV. The V gene end was trimmed by 4 bases and the J gene end by 7 bases; junction bases not matched to a gene: 11.

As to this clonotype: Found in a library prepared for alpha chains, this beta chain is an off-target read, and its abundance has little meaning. This chain's CDR3 is CASSPPDSVFSGANVLTF. The CDR3 DNA sequence: TGTGCCAGCAGCCCCCCAGACAGTGTCTTCTCTGGGGCCAACGTCCTGACTTTC. This chain joins TRBV13 and TRBJ2-6, with D possibly TRBD1 on 5 matching bases. There are 18 residues in the CDR3. Germline CDR1 and CDR2: PRHDT and FYEKMQ (reference sequence). Trimming took off 5 bases at V and 0 bases at J, with 17 bases between the two ends.

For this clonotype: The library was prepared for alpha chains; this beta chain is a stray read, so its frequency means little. The CDR3 nucleotides read TGTGCCACCAGTGGATCTACGCGCCCGCAGTTCTTC. Encoded protein: CATSGSTRPQFF. The chain is built from TRBV24-1 and TRBJ2-1; no definite D call. V lost 5 bases to trimming and J lost 12 bases, with 13 bases between them. Germline loops: CDR1 KGHDR, CDR2 SFDVKD. This CDR3 spans 12 amino acids.

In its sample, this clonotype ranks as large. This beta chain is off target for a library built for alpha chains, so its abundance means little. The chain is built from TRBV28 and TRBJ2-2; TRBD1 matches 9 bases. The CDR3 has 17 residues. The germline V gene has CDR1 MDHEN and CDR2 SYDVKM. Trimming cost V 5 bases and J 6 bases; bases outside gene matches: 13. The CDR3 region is CASSEESDRGYSGELFF. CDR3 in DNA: TGTGCCAGCAGTGAGGAATCGGACAGGGGATACTCCGGGGAGCTGTTTTTT. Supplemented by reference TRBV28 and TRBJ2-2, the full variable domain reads DVKVTQSSRYLVKRTGEKVFLECVQDMDHENMFWYRQDPGLGLRLIYFSYDVKMKEKGDIPEGYSVSREKKERFSLILESASTNQTSMYLCASSEESDRGYSGELFFGEGSRLTVL.

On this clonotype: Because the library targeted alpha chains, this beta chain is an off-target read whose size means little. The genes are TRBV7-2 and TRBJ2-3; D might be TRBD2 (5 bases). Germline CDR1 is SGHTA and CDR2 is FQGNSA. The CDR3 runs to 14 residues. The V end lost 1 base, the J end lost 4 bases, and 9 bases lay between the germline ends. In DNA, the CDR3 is TGTGCCAGCAGCTTAGGGGGAGCGGCAGATACGCAGTATTTT. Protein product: CASSLGGAADTQYF.

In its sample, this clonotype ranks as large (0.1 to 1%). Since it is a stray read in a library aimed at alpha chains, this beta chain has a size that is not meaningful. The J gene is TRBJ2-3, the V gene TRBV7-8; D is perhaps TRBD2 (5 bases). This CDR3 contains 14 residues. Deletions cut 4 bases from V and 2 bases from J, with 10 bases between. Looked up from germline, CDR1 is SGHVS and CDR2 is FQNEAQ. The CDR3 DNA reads TGTGCCAGCAGCTCGGACTGGTTCACAGATACGCAGTATTTT. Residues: CASSSDWFTDTQYF.

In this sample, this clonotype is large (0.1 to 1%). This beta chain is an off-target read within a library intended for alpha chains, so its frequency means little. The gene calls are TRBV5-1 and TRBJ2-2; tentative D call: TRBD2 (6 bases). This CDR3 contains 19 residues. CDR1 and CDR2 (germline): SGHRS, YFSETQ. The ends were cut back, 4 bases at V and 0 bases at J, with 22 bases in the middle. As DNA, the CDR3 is TGCGCCAGCAGCCCCGTCTTTGCCCGGGGGTCACCGAACACCGGGGAGCTGTTTTTT. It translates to CASSPVFARGSPNTGELFF.

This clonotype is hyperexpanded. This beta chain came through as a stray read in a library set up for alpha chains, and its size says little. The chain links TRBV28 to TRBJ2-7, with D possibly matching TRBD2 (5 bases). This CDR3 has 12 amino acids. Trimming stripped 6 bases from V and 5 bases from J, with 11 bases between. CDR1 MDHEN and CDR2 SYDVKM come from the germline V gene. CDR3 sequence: CASRGPGDEQYF. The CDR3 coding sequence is TGTGCCAGCAGGGGCCCCGGGGACGAGCAGTACTTC.

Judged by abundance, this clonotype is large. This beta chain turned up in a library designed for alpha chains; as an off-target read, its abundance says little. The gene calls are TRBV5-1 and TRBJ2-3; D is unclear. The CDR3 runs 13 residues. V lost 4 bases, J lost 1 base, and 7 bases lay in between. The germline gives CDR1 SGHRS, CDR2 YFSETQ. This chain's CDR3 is CASSPLGTDTQYF. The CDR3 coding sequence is TGCGCCAGCAGCCCACTCGGCACAGATACGCAGTATTTT.

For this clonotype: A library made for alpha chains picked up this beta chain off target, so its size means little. CDR3 amino acids: CASSDLAGAGDTQYF. The CDR3 DNA reads as TGTGCCAGCAGTGACCTAGCGGGGGCAGGAGATACGCAGTATTTT. The gene calls are TRBV28 and TRBJ2-3; 10 positions match TRBD2. J lost 5 bases, V lost 5 bases, and 7 bases had no gene match. The CDR3 runs 15 residues. Germline CDR1 is MDHEN and CDR2 is SYDVKM.

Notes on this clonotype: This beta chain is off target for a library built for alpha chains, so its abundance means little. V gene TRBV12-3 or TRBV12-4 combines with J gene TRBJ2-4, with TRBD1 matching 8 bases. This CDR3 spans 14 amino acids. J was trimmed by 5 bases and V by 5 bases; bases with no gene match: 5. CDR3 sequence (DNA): TGTGCCAGCAGTCCCCCGACAGGGGAAAACATTCAGTACTTC. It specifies CASSPPTGENIQYF.

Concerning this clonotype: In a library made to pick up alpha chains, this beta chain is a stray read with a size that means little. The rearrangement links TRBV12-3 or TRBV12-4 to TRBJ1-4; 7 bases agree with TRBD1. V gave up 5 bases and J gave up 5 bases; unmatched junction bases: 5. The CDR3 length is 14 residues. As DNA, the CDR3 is TGTGCCAGCAGTCCTACGACAGGGAATGAAAAACTGTTTTTT. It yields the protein CASSPTTGNEKLFF.

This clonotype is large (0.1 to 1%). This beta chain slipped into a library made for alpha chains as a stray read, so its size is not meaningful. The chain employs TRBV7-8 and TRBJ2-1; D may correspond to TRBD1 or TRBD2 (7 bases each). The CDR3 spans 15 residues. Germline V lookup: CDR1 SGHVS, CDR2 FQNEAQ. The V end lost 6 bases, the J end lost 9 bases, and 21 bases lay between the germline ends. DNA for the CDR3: TGTGCCAGCAGTCAGGGGGGTGCGGGAGAGACTGAGCAGTTCTTC. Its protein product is CASSQGGAGETEQFF.

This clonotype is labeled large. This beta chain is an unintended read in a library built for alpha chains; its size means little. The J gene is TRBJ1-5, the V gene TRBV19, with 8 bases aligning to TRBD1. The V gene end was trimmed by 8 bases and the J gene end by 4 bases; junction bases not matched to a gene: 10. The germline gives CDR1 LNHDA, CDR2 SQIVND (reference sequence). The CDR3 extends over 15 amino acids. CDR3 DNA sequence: TGTGCCAGTGGGATCGAGGACAGGGCTAATCAGCCCCAGCATTTT. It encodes CASGIEDRANQPQHF.

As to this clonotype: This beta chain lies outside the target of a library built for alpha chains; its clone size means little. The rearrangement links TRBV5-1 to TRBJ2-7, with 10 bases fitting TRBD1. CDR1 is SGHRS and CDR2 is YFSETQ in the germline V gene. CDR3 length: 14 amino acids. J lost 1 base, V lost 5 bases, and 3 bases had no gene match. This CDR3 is CASRRDRGSYEQYF. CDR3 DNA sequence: TGCGCCAGCAGGCGGGACAGGGGATCCTACGAGCAGTACTTC.

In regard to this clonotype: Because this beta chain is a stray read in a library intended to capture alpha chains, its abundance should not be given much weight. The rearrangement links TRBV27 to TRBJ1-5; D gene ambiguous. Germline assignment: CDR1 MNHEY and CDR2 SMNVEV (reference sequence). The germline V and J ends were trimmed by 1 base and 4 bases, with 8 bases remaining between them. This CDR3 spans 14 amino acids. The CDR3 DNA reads TGTGCCAGCAGTTTATGGGCGGAGAATCAGCCCCAGCATTTT. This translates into CASSLWAENQPQHF.

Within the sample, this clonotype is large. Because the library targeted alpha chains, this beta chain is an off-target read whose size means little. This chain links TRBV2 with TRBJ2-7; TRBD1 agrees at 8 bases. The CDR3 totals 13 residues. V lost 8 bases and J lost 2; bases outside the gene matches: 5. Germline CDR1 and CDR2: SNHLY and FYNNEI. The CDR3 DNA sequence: TGTGCCAGCGACGGACAGGGACCCTACGAGCAGTACTTC. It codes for CASDGQGPYEQYF. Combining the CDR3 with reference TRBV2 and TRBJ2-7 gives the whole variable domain EPEVTQTPSHQVTQMGQEVILRCVPISNHLYFYWYRQILGQKVEFLVSFYNNEISEKSEIFDDQFSVERPDGSNFTLKIRSTKLEDSAMYFCASDGQGPYEQYFGPGTRLTVT.

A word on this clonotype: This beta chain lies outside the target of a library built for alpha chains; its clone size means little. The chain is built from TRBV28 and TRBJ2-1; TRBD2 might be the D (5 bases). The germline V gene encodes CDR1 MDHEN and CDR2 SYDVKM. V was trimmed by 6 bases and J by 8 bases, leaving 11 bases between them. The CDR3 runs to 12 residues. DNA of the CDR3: TGTGCCAGCAGCGGACTTGGGGATGAGCAGTTCTTC. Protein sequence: CASSGLGDEQFF.